The entry that follows covers one T cell receptor (beta chain) sequence. Other DNA sequences in the sample encode the same CDR3. These data originate in a study of cytomegalovirus exposure and HLA in healthy donors. J gave up 0 bases and V 6 bases, and 4 bases lay outside the gene matches. The CDR3 covers 15 residues. Looked up from germline, CDR1 is SGHNT and CDR2 is YENEEA. The PCR ran on 60 Vbeta and 13 Jbeta primers. The data were produced by immunoSEQ multiplex PCR, yet TCRdb's version contains in-frame clones alone and is incomplete. The sample lists roughly 180,000 clones; about three quarters were seen once.

Sequencing was done on a sample of PBMCs. The chain is built from TRBV11-3 and TRBJ2-1; 8 nucleotides agree with TRBD2. This TCR derives from a man aged 50-60 years in good health and CMV-seropositive. Here the CDR3 reads CASSGAGGSYNEQFF. The CDR3 nucleotides are TGTGCCAGCAGTGGTGCGGGGGGCTCCTACAATGAGCAGTTCTTC.